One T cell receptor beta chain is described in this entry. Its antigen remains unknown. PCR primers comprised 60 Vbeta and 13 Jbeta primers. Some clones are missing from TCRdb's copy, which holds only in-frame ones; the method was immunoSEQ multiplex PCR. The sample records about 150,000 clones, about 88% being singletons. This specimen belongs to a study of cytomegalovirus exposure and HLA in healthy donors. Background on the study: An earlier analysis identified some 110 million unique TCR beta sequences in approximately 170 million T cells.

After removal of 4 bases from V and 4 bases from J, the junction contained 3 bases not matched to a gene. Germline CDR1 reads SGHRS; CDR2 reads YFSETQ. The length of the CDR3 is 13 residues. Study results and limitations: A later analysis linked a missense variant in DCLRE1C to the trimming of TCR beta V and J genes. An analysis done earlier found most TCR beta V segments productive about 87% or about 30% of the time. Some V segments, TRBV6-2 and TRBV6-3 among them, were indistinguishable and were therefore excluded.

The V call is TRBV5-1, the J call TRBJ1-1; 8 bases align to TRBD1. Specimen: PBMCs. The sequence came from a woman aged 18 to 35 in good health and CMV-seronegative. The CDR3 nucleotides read TGCGCCAGCAGCAGCGGACAGGGCACTGAAGCTTTCTTT. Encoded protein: CASSSGQGTEAFF.